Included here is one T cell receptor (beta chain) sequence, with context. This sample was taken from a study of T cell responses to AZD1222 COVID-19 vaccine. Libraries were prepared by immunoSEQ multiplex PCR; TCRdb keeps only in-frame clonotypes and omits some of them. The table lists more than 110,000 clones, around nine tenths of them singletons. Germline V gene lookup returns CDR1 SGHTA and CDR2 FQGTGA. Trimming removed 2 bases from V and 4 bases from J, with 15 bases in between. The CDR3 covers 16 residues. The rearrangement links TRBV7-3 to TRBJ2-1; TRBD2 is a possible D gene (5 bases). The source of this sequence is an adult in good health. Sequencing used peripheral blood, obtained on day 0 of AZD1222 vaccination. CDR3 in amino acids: CASSLSAGNEYNEQFF. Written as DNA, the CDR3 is TGTGCCAGCAGCTTATCGGCGGGTAATGAATACAATGAGCAGTTCTTC.